This entry concerns a single T cell receptor beta chain. Its antigen is unknown. The validation cohort, a group of 120 or so subjects, included the donors and was separate from the roughly 600-subject first cohort. The data were produced by immunoSEQ multiplex PCR, yet TCRdb's version contains in-frame clones alone and is incomplete. Of some 170,000 clones listed, 95% to 96% are singletons. This sample stems from a study of cytomegalovirus exposure and HLA in healthy donors. This CDR3 spans 14 amino acids. With 1 base clipped from V and 4 bases from J, the junction kept 3 bases outside the gene matches. Looked up from germline, CDR1 is LGHNT and CDR2 is FRNRAP. The study's findings and limits: Specific recognition of CMV antigens was confirmed in vitro for a few chains (all CMV-associated). Many donors shared some public TCRs, even though most TCR sequences were rare. 164 TCR beta chains were listed as cytomegalovirus-associated.

The chain uses TRBV12-5 and TRBJ1-2; 7 bases are a match to TRBD1. The sample taken for sequencing was PBMCs. This receptor was identified in a woman aged 18 to 35 in good health and CMV-seronegative. DNA of the CDR3: TGTGCTAGTGGTTTGGGTACAGGGGCCTATGGCTACACCTTC. The encoded protein is CASGLGTGAYGYTF.